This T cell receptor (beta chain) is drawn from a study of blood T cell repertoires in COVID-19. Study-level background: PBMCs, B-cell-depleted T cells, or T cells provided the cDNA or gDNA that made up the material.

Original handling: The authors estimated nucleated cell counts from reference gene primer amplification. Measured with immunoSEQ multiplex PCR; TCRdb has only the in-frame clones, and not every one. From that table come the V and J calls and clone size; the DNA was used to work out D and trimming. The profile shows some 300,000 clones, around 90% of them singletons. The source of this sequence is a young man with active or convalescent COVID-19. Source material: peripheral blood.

CDR3 residues: CSVEGRLSTDTQYF. The CDR3 DNA follows: TGCAGCGTTGAAGGTAGATTAAGCACAGATACGCAGTATTTT. The chain carries TRBV29-1 and TRBJ2-3; D is unresolved. This CDR3 is 14 amino acids long. V shed 1 base and J shed 0 bases, with 8 bases lying between them. From germline, CDR1 is SQVTM and CDR2 ANQGSEA.